This TCR beta chain is from a study of response to subunit inactivated influenza vaccine. Whole-study results and caveats: Researchers suggested that each seasonal influenza vaccination recruits few new T cells.

Germline CDR1 is SGHDN and CDR2 is FVKESK. The CDR3 spans 13 residues. Trimming at V came to 4 bases and at J to 15 bases, leaving 10 bases not matched to a gene. This clonotype was detected only once. The antigen is undetermined. From the RT-PCR reads, TCRdb called clonotypes with MiXCR, one entry per CDR3 protein. The data show some 500,000 distinct CDR3 sequences, under 15% seen once. This sequence joins TRBV14 and TRBJ2-1; 9 nucleotides match TRBD1. This receptor was obtained from a man aged 50-59 years who received an inactivated influenza vaccine. The material sequenced was PBMCs from blood, taken 40 to 50 days after vaccination. This CDR3 reads CASSPRQGGARFF. The DNA of the CDR3 is TGTGCCAGCAGCCCCCGACAGGGGGGTGCTCGGTTCTTC.